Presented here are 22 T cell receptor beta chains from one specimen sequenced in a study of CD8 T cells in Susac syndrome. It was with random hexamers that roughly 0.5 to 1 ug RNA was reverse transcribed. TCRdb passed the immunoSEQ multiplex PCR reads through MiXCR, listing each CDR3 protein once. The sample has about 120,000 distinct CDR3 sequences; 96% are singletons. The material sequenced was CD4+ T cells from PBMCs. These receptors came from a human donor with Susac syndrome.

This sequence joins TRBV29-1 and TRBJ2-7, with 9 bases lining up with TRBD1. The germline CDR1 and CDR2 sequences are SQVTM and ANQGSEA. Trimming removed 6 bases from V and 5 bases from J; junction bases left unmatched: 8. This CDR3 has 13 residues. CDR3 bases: TGCAGCGTGACGGGACAGGGTCACGACGAGCAGTACTTC. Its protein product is CSVTGQGHDEQYF.

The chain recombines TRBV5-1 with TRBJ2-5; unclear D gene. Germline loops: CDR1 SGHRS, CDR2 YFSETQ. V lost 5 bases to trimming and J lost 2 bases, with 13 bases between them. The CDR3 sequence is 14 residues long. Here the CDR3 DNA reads TGCGCCAGCAGTCACGGCGGAAATCAAGAGACCCAGTACTTC. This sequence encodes CASSHGGNQETQYF.

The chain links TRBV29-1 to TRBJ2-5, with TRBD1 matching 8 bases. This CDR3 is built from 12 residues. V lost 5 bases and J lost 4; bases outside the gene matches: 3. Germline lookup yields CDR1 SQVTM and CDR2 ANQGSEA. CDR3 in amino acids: CSVSTGAETQYF. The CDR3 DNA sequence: TGCAGCGTTTCGACAGGGGCAGAGACCCAGTACTTC.

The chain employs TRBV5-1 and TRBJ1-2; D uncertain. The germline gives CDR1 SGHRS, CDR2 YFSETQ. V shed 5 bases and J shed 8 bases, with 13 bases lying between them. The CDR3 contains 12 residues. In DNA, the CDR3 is TGCGCCAGCAGGCCGTCATCCGGCGGCTACACCTTC. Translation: CASRPSSGGYTF.

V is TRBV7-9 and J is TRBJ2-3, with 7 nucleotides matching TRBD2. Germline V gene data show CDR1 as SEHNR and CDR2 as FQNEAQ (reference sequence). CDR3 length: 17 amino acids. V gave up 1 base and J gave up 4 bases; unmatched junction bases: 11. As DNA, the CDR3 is TGTGCCAGCAGCTTAGGACTAGGCGGGGGAGCACCAGATACGCAGTATTTT. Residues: CASSLGLGGGAPDTQYF.

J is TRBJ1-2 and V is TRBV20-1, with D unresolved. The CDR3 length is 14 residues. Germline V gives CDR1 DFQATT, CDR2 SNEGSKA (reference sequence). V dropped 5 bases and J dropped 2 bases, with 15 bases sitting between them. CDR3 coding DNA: TGCAGTGCTCCATCCTTCGACAACAACTATGGCTACACCTTC. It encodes CSAPSFDNNYGYTF.

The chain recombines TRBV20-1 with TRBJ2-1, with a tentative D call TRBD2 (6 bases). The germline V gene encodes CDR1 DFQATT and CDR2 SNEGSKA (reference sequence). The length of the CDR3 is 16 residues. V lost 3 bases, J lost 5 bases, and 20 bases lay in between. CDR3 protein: CSAREVYGGIHNEQFF. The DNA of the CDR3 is TGCAGTGCTAGGGAGGTGTACGGGGGAATCCACAATGAGCAGTTCTTC.

The CDR3 protein is CASSLQGRTEAFF. CDR3 sequence (DNA): TGTGCCAGCAGCTTACAGGGACGGACTGAAGCTTTCTTT. The chain recombines TRBV11-2 with TRBJ1-1, with D possibly being TRBD1 (5 bases). Trimming took 2 bases from V and 5 from J, leaving 9 bases between them. CDR1 is SGHAT and CDR2 is FQNNGV in the germline V gene. This CDR3 region has 13 residues.

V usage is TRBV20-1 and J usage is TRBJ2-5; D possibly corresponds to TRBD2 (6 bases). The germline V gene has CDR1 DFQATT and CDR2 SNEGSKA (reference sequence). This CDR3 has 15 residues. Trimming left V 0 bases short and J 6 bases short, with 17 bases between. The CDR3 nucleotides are TGCAGTGCTAGAGATTCGACTAGAGGGGAAAAGACCCAGTACTTC. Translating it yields CSARDSTRGEKTQYF.

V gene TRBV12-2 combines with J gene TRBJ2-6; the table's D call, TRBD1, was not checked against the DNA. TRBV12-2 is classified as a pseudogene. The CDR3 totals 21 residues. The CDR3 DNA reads TGTGCAAGTCGCTTCCTCTGCAGGGCCGGGACAGGATCCTCTGGGGCCAACGTCCTGACTTTC. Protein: CASRFLCRAGTGSSGANVLTF.

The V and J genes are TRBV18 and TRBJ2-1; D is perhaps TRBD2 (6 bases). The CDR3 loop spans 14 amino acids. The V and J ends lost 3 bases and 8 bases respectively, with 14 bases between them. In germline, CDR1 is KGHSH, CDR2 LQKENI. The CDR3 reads CASSPVGLSHEQFF. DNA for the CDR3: TGTGCCAGCTCACCGGTCGGACTATCCCATGAGCAGTTCTTC.

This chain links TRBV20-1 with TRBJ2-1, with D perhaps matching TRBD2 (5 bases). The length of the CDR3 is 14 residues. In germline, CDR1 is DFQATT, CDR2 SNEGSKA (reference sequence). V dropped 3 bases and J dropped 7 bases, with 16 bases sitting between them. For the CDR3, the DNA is TGCAGTGCTAGTTGGGCTCGACCGGGGAATGAGCAGTTCTTC. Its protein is CSASWARPGNEQFF.

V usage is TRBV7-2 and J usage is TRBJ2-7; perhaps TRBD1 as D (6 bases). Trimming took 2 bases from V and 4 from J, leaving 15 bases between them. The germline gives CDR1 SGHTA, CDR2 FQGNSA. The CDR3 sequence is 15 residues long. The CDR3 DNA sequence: TGTGCCAGCAGCTTACAGGGGAAGGTCGGATACGAGCAGTACTTC. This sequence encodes CASSLQGKVGYEQYF.

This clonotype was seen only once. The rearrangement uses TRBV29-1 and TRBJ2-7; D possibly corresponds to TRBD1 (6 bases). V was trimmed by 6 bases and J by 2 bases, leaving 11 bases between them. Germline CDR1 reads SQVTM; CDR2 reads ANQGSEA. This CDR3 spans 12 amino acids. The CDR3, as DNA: TGCAGCGTGCTGACAGGCCCCTACGAGCAGTACTTC. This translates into CSVLTGPYEQYF.

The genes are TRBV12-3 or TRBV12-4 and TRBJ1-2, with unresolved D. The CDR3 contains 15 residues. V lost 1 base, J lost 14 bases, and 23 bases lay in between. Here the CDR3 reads CASSLDETRIGDRTF. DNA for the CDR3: TGTGCCAGCAGTTTAGATGAGACGAGGATCGGGGATCGAACCTTC.

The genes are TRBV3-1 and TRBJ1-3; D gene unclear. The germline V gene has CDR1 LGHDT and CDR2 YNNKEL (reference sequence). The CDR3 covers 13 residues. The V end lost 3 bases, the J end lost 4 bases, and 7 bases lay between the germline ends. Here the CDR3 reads CASSQGGGNTIYF. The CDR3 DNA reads TGTGCCAGCAGCCAGGGTGGAGGAAACACCATATATTTT.

The CDR3 reads CASSLQGGFGRNTEAFF. CDR3 sequence (DNA): TGTGCCAGCAGCTTGCAAGGGGGCTTCGGGAGGAACACTGAAGCTTTCTTT. The chain joins TRBV7-3 to TRBJ1-1, with 7 positions matching TRBD1. This CDR3 spans 17 amino acids. The germline CDR1 and CDR2 sequences are SGHTA and FQGTGA. V lost 3 bases, J lost 1 base, and 11 bases stayed unmatched.

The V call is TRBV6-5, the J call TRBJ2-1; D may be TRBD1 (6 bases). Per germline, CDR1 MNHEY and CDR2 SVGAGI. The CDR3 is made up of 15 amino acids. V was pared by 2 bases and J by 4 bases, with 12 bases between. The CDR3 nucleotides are TGTGCCAGCAGTTACCGGGACACCGGATACAATGAGCAGTTCTTC. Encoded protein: CASSYRDTGYNEQFF.

CDR3: CASSFLAAGNQPQHF. The CDR3 bases are TGTGCCAGCAGCTTCTTAGCTGCTGGCAATCAGCCCCAGCATTTT. This chain links TRBV7-2 with TRBJ1-5; D gene unclear. The germline V and J ends were trimmed by 3 bases and 2 bases, with 11 bases remaining between them. Per germline, CDR1 SGHTA and CDR2 FQGNSA. This CDR3 has 15 residues.

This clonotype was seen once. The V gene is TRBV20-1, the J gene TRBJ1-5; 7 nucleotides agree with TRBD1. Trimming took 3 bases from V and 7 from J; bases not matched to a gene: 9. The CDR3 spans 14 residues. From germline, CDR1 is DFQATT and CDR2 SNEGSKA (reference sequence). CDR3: CSARDQGVGQPQHF. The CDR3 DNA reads TGCAGTGCTAGGGATCAGGGGGTCGGGCAGCCCCAGCATTTT.

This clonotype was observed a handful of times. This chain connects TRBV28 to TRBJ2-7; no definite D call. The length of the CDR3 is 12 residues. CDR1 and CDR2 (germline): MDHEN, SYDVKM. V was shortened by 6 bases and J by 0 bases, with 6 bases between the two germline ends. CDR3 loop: CASRGSSYEQYF. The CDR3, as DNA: TGTGCCAGCAGGGGTAGCTCCTACGAGCAGTACTTC.

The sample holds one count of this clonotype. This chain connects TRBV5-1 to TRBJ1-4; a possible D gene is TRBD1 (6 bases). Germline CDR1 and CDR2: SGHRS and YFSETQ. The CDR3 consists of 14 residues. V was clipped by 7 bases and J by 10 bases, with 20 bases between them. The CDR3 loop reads CASGQQGTQGKLFF. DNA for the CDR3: TGCGCCAGCGGACAACAGGGTACTCAAGGAAAACTGTTTTTT. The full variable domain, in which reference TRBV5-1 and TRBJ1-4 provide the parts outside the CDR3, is KAGVTQTPRYLIKTRGQQVTLSCSPISGHRSVSWYQQTPGQGLQFLFEYFSETQRNKGNFPGRFSGRQFSNSRSEMNVSTLELGDSALYLCASGQQGTQGKLFFGSGTQLSVL.